This T cell receptor (beta chain) emerged from a study of blood T cell repertoires in COVID-19. Study at large: Donors in the United States, Italy and Spain gave samples during acute or convalescent COVID-19. The cDNA or gDNA used as material had been derived from T cells, B-cell-depleted T cells, or PBMCs.

There are a few counts of this clone. The protocol was immunoSEQ multiplex PCR, while the TCRdb copy is restricted to in-frame clones and leaves out a portion. The top ten clones hold roughly 0.7% of a sample with around 450,000 clones, approximately 90% of them seen once. Individuals drawn from about 26 US areas were about 18 to 100 years old. In Cohort 3, a recovered donor had either two negative PCRs, clearance, or symptom resolution. This receptor was taken from a woman under 30 who had recovered from COVID-19. Sequenced sample: PBMCs or T cells enriched from blood (not recorded which).

Here the CDR3 reads CAWSPGHSGNTIYF. In DNA, the CDR3 is TGTGCCTGGAGCCCAGGGCATTCTGGAAACACCATATATTTT. The rearrangement joins TRBV30 to TRBJ1-3; D is perhaps TRBD1 (5 bases). CDR3 length: 14 amino acids. From germline, CDR1 is GTSNPN and CDR2 SVGIG (reference sequence). The V end lost 3 bases, the J end lost 1 base, and 10 bases lay between the germline ends.